This passage covers 14 T cell receptor beta chains from one sample sequenced in a study of a mutant IDH1 vaccine in newly diagnosed glioma. No antigens are known for them. Time point meaning: week 5, during vaccination. In every dose of vaccine, 300 ug of mutant IDH1 20-mer peptide was given alongside topical imiquimod. TCRdb's copy holds only in-frame clones and misses some; the assay was immunoSEQ multiplex PCR. The table records just under 80,000 clones, around nine tenths of them present only once. The material sequenced was PBMCs, taken from a glioma patient whose treatment included an IDH1 peptide vaccine. The origin of the receptors is a woman aged 45-60 years with glioma.

This chain connects TRBV30 to TRBJ2-5; maybe TRBD1 (6 bases). The V end was cut by 4 bases, the J end by 0 bases, with 15 bases between. CDR1 and CDR2 (germline): GTSNPN, SVGIG (reference sequence). This CDR3 comprises 15 residues. The CDR3 spells CAWKLGAGYQETQYF. The DNA for the CDR3 is TGTGCCTGGAAGTTGGGGGCCGGTTACCAAGAGACCCAGTACTTC.

The chain recombines TRBV5-1 with TRBJ2-7; 9 bases align to TRBD1. The CDR3 has 16 residues. Germline trimming cut 0 bases from V and 1 base from J; bases unmatched to any gene: 5. CDR1 and CDR2 from the germline V gene are SGHRS and YFSETQ. The CDR3 region has the DNA TGCGCCAGCAGCTTGGTCTGGGACAGGGATTCCTACGAGCAGTACTTC. It is translated as CASSLVWDRDSYEQYF.

The chain links TRBV7-9 to TRBJ2-7; D call uncertain. The CDR3 consists of 15 residues. The V end was cut by 5 bases, the J end by 2 bases, with 16 bases between. Germline V gives CDR1 SEHNR, CDR2 FQNEAQ (reference sequence). CDR3: CASSPPPTKPYEQYF. CDR3 bases: TGTGCCAGCAGCCCACCCCCAACAAAGCCCTACGAGCAGTACTTC.

This chain connects TRBV2 to TRBJ1-6, with a weak D call TRBD1 (5 bases). Trimming took 6 bases from V and 7 from J, leaving 13 bases between them. The germline V gene has CDR1 SNHLY and CDR2 FYNNEI. CDR3 length: 14 residues. The CDR3 loop reads CASRDRQKNSPLHF. CDR3 in DNA: TGTGCCAGCAGAGACCGACAGAAAAATTCACCCCTCCACTTT.

This clone has only one observation. J is TRBJ2-1 and V is TRBV7-3; 14 bases are a match to TRBD2. The V gene's germline CDR1 is SGHTA and CDR2 FQGTGA. V lost 5 bases and J lost 5; bases outside the gene matches: 11. The CDR3 contains 18 residues. DNA for the CDR3: TGTGCCAGCAGCCCCTTACCGGGACTAGCGGGAGAGAACAATGAGCAGTTCTTC. Translating it yields CASSPLPGLAGENNEQFF. Full variable domain (rest looked up from reference TRBV7-3 and TRBJ2-1): GAGVSQTPSNKVTEKGKYVELRCDPISGHTALYWYRQSLGQGPEFLIYFQGTGAADDSGLPNDRFFAVRPEGSVSTLKIQRTERGDSAVYLCASSPLPGLAGENNEQFFGPGTRLTVL.

The chain has TRBV2 and TRBJ2-1; D uncertain. Germline loops: CDR1 SNHLY, CDR2 FYNNEI. The CDR3 consists of 12 residues. V lost 6 bases and J lost 9, with 12 bases in between. The CDR3 DNA is TGTGCCAGCAGACGGGTCGCGGCTGAGCAGTTCTTC. Translated: CASRRVAAEQFF. Supplemented by reference TRBV2 and TRBJ2-1, the full variable domain reads EPEVTQTPSHQVTQMGQEVILRCVPISNHLYFYWYRQILGQKVEFLVSFYNNEISEKSEIFDDQFSVERPDGSNFTLKIRSTKLEDSAMYFCASRRVAAEQFFGPGTRLTVL.

This sequence joins TRBV15 and TRBJ2-7; D is possibly TRBD2 (5 bases). Trimming shortened V by 5 bases and J by 2 bases, and 13 bases separated the two germline ends. Germline CDR1 LNHNV, CDR2 YYDKDF (reference sequence). This CDR3 contains 14 residues. DNA of the CDR3: TGTGCCACCAGCTCTGGACTGGGGACCTACGAGCAGTACTTC. Its translation: CATSSGLGTYEQYF.

The rearrangement joins TRBV30 to TRBJ1-2, with a tentative D call TRBD1 (5 bases). Trimming stripped 8 bases from V and 0 bases from J, with 10 bases between. CDR1 and CDR2 (germline): GTSNPN, SVGIG (reference sequence). The CDR3 extends over 12 amino acids. The CDR3 sequence is CATQGSNYGYTF. The CDR3 DNA follows: TGTGCCACCCAGGGATCTAACTATGGCTACACCTTC.

This chain links TRBV15 with TRBJ2-5, with D unclear. The J call is uncertain, as TRBJ2-7 better fits the DNA end. The CDR3 covers 14 residues. Germline assignment: CDR1 LNHNV and CDR2 YYDKDF (reference sequence). CDR3 sequence (DNA): TGTGCCACCAGCAGAGATGCCGGGCGTCTCGAGCAGTACTTC. Amino acids: CATSRDAGRLEQYF.

In this sample, this clone turned up a few times. The V gene is TRBV10-3, the J gene TRBJ1-5; D perhaps matches TRBD1 (6 bases). The germline gives CDR1 ENHRY, CDR2 SYGVKD. This CDR3 contains 15 residues. The germline V and J ends were trimmed by 7 bases and 0 bases, with 13 bases remaining between them. The CDR3 DNA reads as TGTGCCATCAAGGCGACAGGAGATAGCAATCAGCCCCAGCATTTT. The encoded protein is CAIKATGDSNQPQHF.

A single count supports this clone. The V and J genes are TRBV9 and TRBJ1-5; D possibly corresponds to TRBD1 (5 bases). Between the trimmed V and J ends, which lost 3 bases and 2 bases, there was a span of 6 bases. The CDR3 has 13 amino acids. Germline CDR1 and CDR2: SGDLS and YYNGEE. CDR3: CASSGRGNQPQHF. In DNA, the CDR3 is TGTGCCAGCAGCGGCAGGGGCAATCAGCCCCAGCATTTT.

The chain joins TRBV19 to TRBJ2-7; 9 nucleotides agree with TRBD1. The CDR3 is made up of 15 amino acids. In germline, CDR1 is LNHDA, CDR2 SQIVND (reference sequence). Losses at the gene ends were 6 bases for V and 3 bases for J; bases not matched to a gene: 9. CDR3 residues: CASSPGQGMGYEQYF. DNA for the CDR3: TGTGCCAGTAGCCCGGGACAGGGTATGGGCTACGAGCAGTACTTC.

The V and J genes are TRBV7-9 and TRBJ2-7; D call uncertain. The V gene's germline CDR1 is SEHNR and CDR2 FQNEAQ (reference sequence). CDR3 size: 14 residues. V gave up 4 bases and J gave up 6 bases, with 16 bases separating them. CDR3: CASSSGSTPSEQYF. The CDR3 nucleotides read TGTGCCAGCAGCTCCGGGTCAACCCCTTCCGAGCAGTACTTC. The full variable domain, with the rest looked up from reference TRBV7-9 and TRBJ2-7, is DTGVSQNPRHKITKRGQNVTFRCDPISEHNRLYWYRQTLGQGPEFLTYFQNEAQLEKSRLLSDRFSAERPKGSFSTLEIQRTEQGDSAMYLCASSSGSTPSEQYFGPGTRLTVT.

The J gene is TRBJ1-1, the V gene TRBV19, with a tentative D call TRBD1 (5 bases). The germline V gene has CDR1 LNHDA and CDR2 SQIVND (reference sequence). The CDR3 runs to 13 residues. V lost 7 bases, J lost 8 bases, and 17 bases lay in between. In DNA form, the CDR3 reads TGTGCCAGTACCACCGACTCAGGGTTGGAAGCTTTCTTT. This gives the protein CASTTDSGLEAFF.